This is a list of T cell receptor beta chains from one sample in a study of T cells after yellow fever vaccination. TCRdb recomputed calls from the 5' RACE reads with MiXCR, one row per CDR3 protein. The table has a few hundred thousand distinct CDR3 sequences, roughly 6.8% seen once; the top ten hold 15% to 20%. The source material was PBMCs, sampled around 45 days after the first yellow fever vaccination. Source of these receptors: a man in his late teens or twenties who received the YFV17D yellow fever vaccine. Both conserved end residues are part of each CDR3. Each record gives: V gene, clone size, J gene, D gene, CDR3 DNA, CDR3 protein. A D gene is named only where the DNA matches it firmly. Clone size is shown for a subset of rows, as once, few, many or a class of expanded clone.

TRBV7-6,.,TRBJ2-1,.,TGTGCCAGCAGCCCCCAGGCGGGCGGGGAACAGTTCTTC,CASSPQAGGEQFF
TRBV7-9,few,TRBJ1-1,.,TGTGCCAGCAGCTTTAACCCGGCCCAGAACACTGAAGCTTTCTTT,CASSFNPAQNTEAFF
TRBV5-6,many,TRBJ1-2,TRBD1,TGTGCCAGCAGCGATTGGACAGGGCGACGGGGCTACACCTTC,CASSDWTGRRGYTF
TRBV12-3/TRBV12-4,few,TRBJ2-3,TRBD2,TGTGCCACCGCCAGCGGGGGGGGGATAGATACGCAGTATTTT,CATASGGGIDTQYF
TRBV5-1,.,TRBJ1-5,TRBD1,TGCGCCAGCAGCCCTACCGGGACAGGGGTACAGCCCCAGCATTTT,CASSPTGTGVQPQHF
TRBV12-5,.,TRBJ1-1,.,TGTGCTAGTGGTTTGGGTAACACTGAAGCTTTCTTT,CASGLGNTEAFF
TRBV20-1,.,TRBJ2-5,.,TGCAGTGCTAGTCCCCCAGAGGGCGAGTTTGGGACCCAGTACTTC,CSASPPEGEFGTQYF
TRBV7-2,.,TRBJ2-3,TRBD1,TGTGCCAGCCTCACCCCCGGACAGGGGGAAGATACGCAGTATTTT,CASLTPGQGEDTQYF
TRBV13,few,TRBJ2-3,TRBD1,TGTGCCAGCAGCTCCCCCGGACAGGCATTTACTAGCACAGATACGCAGTATTTT,CASSSPGQAFTSTDTQYF
TRBV20-1,many,TRBJ2-1,TRBD1,TGCAGTGCTAGAGGGGACAGGGATGAGCAGTTCTTC,CSARGDRDEQFF
TRBV5-4,few,TRBJ1-6,.,TGTGCCAGCAGCTTAATGGAGAATTCACCCCTCCACTTT,CASSLMENSPLHF
TRBV5-8,many,TRBJ2-3,.,TGTGCCAGCAGCTTGGCCCCGGGACATTGGATGTCCGATACGCAGTATTTT,CASSLAPGHWMSDTQYF
TRBV30,.,TRBJ2-2,.,TGTGCCGGAGGGGGTTTCGGGGAGCTGTTTTTT,CAGGGFGELFF
TRBV5-1,few,TRBJ2-7,TRBD2,TGCGCCAGCAGCTCCGGGACTAGCGGGGGGGTCTCCTACGAGCAGTACTTC,CASSSGTSGGVSYEQYF
TRBV20-1,few,TRBJ2-1,.,TGCAGTGCTAGTAGAGGGGTAGATGAGCAGTTCTTC,CSASRGVDEQFF
TRBV12-3/TRBV12-4,many,TRBJ1-1,.,TGTGCCAGCAGCGAACCACCGGGTGGTTGGGCTTTCTTT,CASSEPPGGWAFF
TRBV19,.,TRBJ2-1,.,TGTGCCAGTGCGGGACGGAACTACAATGAGCAGTTCTTC,CASAGRNYNEQFF
TRBV4-3,.,TRBJ1-1,.,TGCGCCAGCAGCCAAGAATCTTGGGCAACCCAAGCTTTCTTT,CASSQESWATQAFF
TRBV6-1,.,TRBJ2-2,TRBD1,TGTGCCAGCTCCACATGGACAGGGAAATTCGGGGAGCTGTTTTTT,CASSTWTGKFGELFF
TRBV18,.,TRBJ2-5,.,TGTGCCAGCTCACCACCGGTGGTAGCGCTGGAGACCCAGTACTTC,CASSPPVVALETQYF